This TCR beta chain was sequenced for a study of T cells after yellow fever vaccination. This clonotype was counted ten times or more. What it binds is not known. This CDR3 is built from 13 residues. Germline values: CDR1 SNHLY, CDR2 FYNNEI. The V gene lost 5 bases and the J gene lost 5 bases, with 13 bases spanning the gap. Findings and caveats of the study: At around 95% for CD4 and about 91% for CD8, most primary-vaccination clones showed up again after the booster.

TCRdb fed the 5' RACE reads into MiXCR, producing one record per CDR3 protein. Of 200,000 to 250,000 distinct CDR3 sequences in the sample, approximately 3.3% were seen once. The TCR was taken from a man between 18 and 29 years old who received the YFV17D yellow fever vaccine. The chain employs TRBV2 and TRBJ2-7, with D maybe TRBD1 (6 bases). The specimen comprised CD4+ T cells sorted from PBMCs, sampled 10 days after the yellow fever booster vaccination. The CDR3 sequence: CASSLRQADEQYF. CDR3 DNA sequence: TGTGCCAGCAGTCTCCGACAGGCCGACGAGCAGTACTTC.